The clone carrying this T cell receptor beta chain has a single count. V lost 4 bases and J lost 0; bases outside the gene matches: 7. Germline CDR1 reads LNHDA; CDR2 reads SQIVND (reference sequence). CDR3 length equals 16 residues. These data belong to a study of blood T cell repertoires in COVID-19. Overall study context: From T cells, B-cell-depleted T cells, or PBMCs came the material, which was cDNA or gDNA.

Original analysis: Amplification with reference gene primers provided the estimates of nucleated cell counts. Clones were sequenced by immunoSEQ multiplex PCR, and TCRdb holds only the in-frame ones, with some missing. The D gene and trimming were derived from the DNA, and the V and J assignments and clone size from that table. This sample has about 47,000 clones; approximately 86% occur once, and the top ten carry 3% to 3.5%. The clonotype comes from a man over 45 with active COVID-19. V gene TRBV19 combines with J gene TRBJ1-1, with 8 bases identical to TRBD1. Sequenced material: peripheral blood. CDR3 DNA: TGTGCCAGTAGTACCCCGACAGGGGAACTGAACACTGAAGCTTTCTTT. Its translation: CASSTPTGELNTEAFF.